These 32 T cell receptor beta chains originate from one sample sequenced in a study of blood T cells in healthy people across ages (dated by TCRdb to 2013 to 2016). The library relied on 5' RACE. The instrument given in TCRdb is Illumina HiSeq 2500. A second PCR of 7 to 11 cycles was performed with a sample-barcoded 5' primer and a J-beta primer mix. TCRdb trimmed the raw reads at Q25, called clones with MiXCR and kept productive beta chains. A single entry per CDR3 protein holds the most common genes and DNA from its merged rows. For this sample the table gives some 640,000 distinct CDR3 sequences, of which under 30% were detected only once. The ten biggest clones cover 15% to 19% of the sample. Specimen: blood. These receptors were obtained from a woman over 75 in good health.

The chain links TRBV29-1 to TRBJ2-1; D gene ambiguous. The DNA end favors TRBJ2-7, so the J call may be wrong. This CDR3 is 11 amino acids long. The germline V gene encodes CDR1 SQVTM and CDR2 ANQGSEA. The CDR3 region is CSVANSYEQYF. For the CDR3, the DNA is TGCAGCGTCGCAAATTCCTACGAGCAGTACTTC.

This clonotype showed up just a few times. A much bigger clone sits one base away, suggesting this may be a read error. This rearrangement joins TRBV7-9 to TRBJ2-7; 8 bases agree with TRBD2. Per germline, CDR1 SEHNR and CDR2 FQNEAQ (reference sequence). Germline trimming cut 2 bases from V and 7 bases from J; bases unmatched to any gene: 7. This CDR3 has 14 amino acids. The CDR3 nucleotides are TGTGCCAGCAGCTTACGGGGGGGCGGAAATGAGCAGTACTTC. Its translation is CASSLRGGGNEQYF.

This clonotype was picked up a small number of times. The V call is TRBV3-1, the J call TRBJ1-4; perhaps TRBD1 as D (5 bases). V was pared by 5 bases and J by 4 bases, with 11 bases between. Germline V gives CDR1 LGHDT, CDR2 YNNKEL (reference sequence). The CDR3 is made up of 14 amino acids. CDR3 bases: TGTGCCAGCAGCGGCGGGGCCATTAATGAAAAACTGTTTTTT. This translates into CASSGGAINEKLFF. The variable domain in full, with the rest retrieved from reference TRBV3-1 and TRBJ1-4, is DTAVSQTPKYLVTQMGNDKSIKCEQNLGHDTMYWYKQDSKKFLKIMFSYNNKELIINETVPNRFSPKSPDKAHLNLHINSLELGDSAVYFCASSGGAINEKLFFGSGTQLSVL.

The chain is built from TRBV6-5 and TRBJ1-2, with TRBD1 matching over 10 bases. Trimming took 0 bases from V and 7 from J; bases not matched to a gene: 8. Germline V gene lookup returns CDR1 MNHEY and CDR2 SVGAGI. The CDR3 is made up of 16 amino acids. CDR3 sequence reads: CASSYSSDRGRGGYTF. DNA for the CDR3: TGTGCCAGCAGTTACTCGAGTGACAGGGGGCGCGGTGGCTACACCTTC.

This clonotype was counted between two and nine times. At one boundary the junction diverges from the germline segment, which might be a read error. The chain carries TRBV3-1 and TRBJ2-7; D remains ambiguous. The CDR3 has 13 residues. Germline CDR1 reads LGHDT; CDR2 reads YNNKEL (reference sequence). The CDR3: CANSQDLVREQYF. The DNA for the CDR3 is TGTGCCAACAGCCAAGATTTAGTAAGGGAGCAGTACTTC.

Of note for this clonotype: A single base separates this from a much larger clone, so it may be a read error. The J gene is TRBJ2-5, the V gene TRBV6-5; TRBD2 agrees at 11 bases. The CDR3 is 15 amino acids. The trim removed 2 bases at V and 11 bases at J, leaving 10 bases unmatched. Germline V CDR1 and CDR2: MNHEY, SVGAGI. The CDR3 spells CASSYSLAGGNEQYF. CDR3 coding DNA: TGTGCCAGCAGTTACAGTCTAGCGGGGGGTAATGAGCAGTACTTC.

This clonotype was seen repeatedly, ten times or more. The chain links TRBV7-2 to TRBJ2-7, with 8 bases fitting TRBD1. Germline V CDR1 and CDR2: SGHTA, FQGNSA. Losses at the gene ends were 4 bases for V and 6 bases for J; bases not matched to a gene: 11. The CDR3 contains 15 residues. The CDR3 region is CASSSTMDRVAEQYF. The CDR3 nucleotides are TGTGCCAGCAGCTCAACCATGGACAGGGTTGCCGAGCAGTACTTC.

V is TRBV9 and J is TRBJ2-3; possible D gene TRBD2, 7 bases. CDR1 is SGDLS, CDR2 YYNGEE, per germline. This CDR3 is 15 amino acids long. V was pared by 1 base and J by 0 bases, with 9 bases between. The CDR3 protein is CASSVRGASTDTQYF. CDR3 nucleotides: TGTGCCAGCAGCGTACGGGGGGCAAGCACAGATACGCAGTATTTT.

This clonotype was recorded a few times. A much larger clone differs by one base, so this may be a read error. The genes are TRBV12-3 or TRBV12-4 and TRBJ2-7; the D gene is possibly TRBD1 (5 bases). V was cut by 1 base and J by 5 bases, with 15 bases left in between. The CDR3 has 15 residues. CDR3 DNA: TGTGCCAGCAGTTTAGAGCAGGGAACCGGACACGAGCAGTACTTC. It yields the protein CASSLEQGTGHEQYF.

As regards this clonotype: A read error is possible here, since a much larger clone lies one base away. The gene calls are TRBV7-9 and TRBJ2-1; possible D gene TRBD2, 5 bases. There are 16 residues in the CDR3. The germline gives CDR1 SEHNR, CDR2 FQNEAQ (reference sequence). V was shortened by 1 base and J by 6 bases, with 16 bases between the two germline ends. CDR3 in DNA: TGTGCCAGCAGCTTAGTAACGGGGTCCTACTGCAATGAGCAGTTCTTC. Amino acids: CASSLVTGSYCNEQFF.

This clonotype has at least ten counts. This sequence joins TRBV2 and TRBJ2-7; unclear D gene. V dropped 6 bases and J dropped 0 bases, with 12 bases sitting between them. This CDR3 contains 14 residues. From germline, CDR1 is SNHLY and CDR2 FYNNEI. As DNA, the CDR3 is TGTGCCAGCAGCGCCGACCCTAGCTCCTACGAGCAGTACTTC. Translation gives CASSADPSSYEQYF.

The chain combines TRBV12-3 or TRBV12-4 with TRBJ2-2; 7 bases map to TRBD2. Unmatched junction bases numbered 3, after V lost 5 bases and J lost 0 bases. This CDR3 has 15 amino acids. CDR3 residues: CASSKRGANTGELFF. The CDR3 coding sequence is TGTGCCAGCAGTAAACGGGGGGCGAACACCGGGGAGCTGTTTTTT.

This clonotype was recorded a few times. This chain connects TRBV5-5 to TRBJ1-1; D gene ambiguous. This CDR3 comprises 13 residues. Trimming left V 5 bases short and J 8 bases short, with 16 bases between. Germline CDR1 and CDR2: SGHKS and YYEKEE (reference sequence). CDR3 DNA sequence: TGTGCCAGCAGTTTTTTGGGATTCTCAGAAGCTTTCTTT. This sequence encodes CASSFLGFSEAFF.

On this clonotype itself: A read error is possible here, since a much larger clone lies one base away. This chain joins TRBV6-1 and TRBJ2-7; TRBD1 aligns across 7 bases. The end of the DNA aligns better with TRBJ2-4, so the J call may be wrong. Germline values: CDR1 MNHNS, CDR2 SASEGT. The CDR3 totals 14 residues. This CDR3 is CTSSERQGEGIQYF. CDR3 nucleotide sequence: TGTACCAGCAGTGAAAGACAGGGTGAAGGCATTCAGTACTTC.

Many counts were recorded for this clonotype. The chain joins TRBV12-3 or TRBV12-4 to TRBJ2-3; 7 bases line up with TRBD2. The J segment lost 6 bases and the V segment lost 5 bases, leaving 11 bases of the junction unmatched. The CDR3 sequence is 15 residues long. CDR3 loop: CASSPTGTTQDTQYF. The DNA for the CDR3 is TGTGCCAGCAGTCCTACCGGGACTACCCAGGATACGCAGTATTTT.

This clonotype was detected only once. The V and J genes are TRBV4-2 and TRBJ2-5; 9 bases fit TRBD2. From germline, CDR1 is LGHNA and CDR2 YNFKEQ. The CDR3 totals 16 residues. V lost 0 bases to trimming and J lost 11 bases; unmatched junction nucleotides: 13. This chain's CDR3 is CASSQEEGLACNEQYF. DNA of the CDR3: TGTGCCAGCAGCCAAGAAGAGGGACTAGCCTGCAATGAGCAGTACTTC.

Ten or more counts support this clonotype. The rearrangement joins TRBV5-1 to TRBJ2-1, with 9 nucleotides matching TRBD2. This CDR3 contains 16 residues. Germline loops: CDR1 SGHRS, CDR2 YFSETQ. J was trimmed by 7 bases and V by 4 bases; bases with no gene match: 12. The DNA of the CDR3 is TGCGCCAGCAGCAATGGGGCTAGCGGGGACGGGAATGAGCAGTTCTTC. Translated, it gives CASSNGASGDGNEQFF.

This clonotype has ten or more counts. The rearrangement joins TRBV12-3 or TRBV12-4 to TRBJ1-4; maybe TRBD1 (5 bases). CDR3 size: 16 residues. V gave up 1 base and J gave up 0 bases, with 9 bases separating them. The CDR3, as DNA: TGTGCCAGCAGTTTAGGACAGCGATCAACTAATGAAAAACTGTTTTTT. As protein: CASSLGQRSTNEKLFF.

This clonotype was counted once. V usage is TRBV7-9 and J usage is TRBJ2-7; D is ambiguous. CDR1 is SEHNR, CDR2 FQNEAQ, per germline (reference sequence). This CDR3 comprises 14 residues. Trimming shortened V by 5 bases and J by 0 bases, and 11 bases separated the two germline ends. In nucleotides, the CDR3 is TGTGCCAGCAGCGACACAAGGAGCTCCTACGAGCAGTACTTC. It is translated as CASSDTRSSYEQYF.

This clonotype was seen just once. A single base separates this from a much larger clone, so it may be a read error. The rearrangement uses TRBV11-2 and TRBJ1-5, with D possibly matching TRBD1 (5 bases). The DNA end is more similar to TRBJ2-3, so the J call may be wrong. The germline gives CDR1 SGHAT, CDR2 FQNNGV. This CDR3 comprises 15 residues. In DNA, the CDR3 is TGTGCCAGCAGCTTGGGCCAGGGAACCAATCAGCCCCAGTATTTT. It yields the protein CASSLGQGTNQPQYF.

This clonotype was seen a handful of times. The chain joins TRBV9 to TRBJ2-3, with D perhaps TRBD2 (5 bases). V was shortened by 0 bases and J by 0 bases, with 11 bases between the two germline ends. CDR1 is SGDLS and CDR2 is YYNGEE in the germline V gene. This CDR3 is 16 amino acids long. DNA of the CDR3: TGTGCCAGCAGCGTAGTGGGTCGGGGTAGCACAGATACGCAGTATTTT. This translates into CASSVVGRGSTDTQYF.

This clonotype was recorded at least ten times. This sequence joins TRBV20-1 and TRBJ2-1; 10 bases line up with TRBD2. V trimming: 5 bases; J trimming: 0 bases; junction bases outside the gene matches: 4. Germline CDR1 is DFQATT and CDR2 is SNEGSKA (reference sequence). CDR3 size: 15 residues. CDR3 coding DNA: TGCAGTGCTGGCCTAGCGGGGGTCTCCTACAATGAGCAGTTCTTC. It codes for CSAGLAGVSYNEQFF.

This clonotype was seen a few times. V gene TRBV27 combines with J gene TRBJ2-2; TRBD1 is a possible D gene (6 bases). Trimming removed 5 bases from V and 15 bases from J, with 13 bases in between. This CDR3 has 11 residues. Germline CDR1 and CDR2: MNHEY and SMNVEV (reference sequence). Written as DNA, the CDR3 is TGTGCCAGCAGTGGAGGCAGGGGATTGTTTTTT. Translating it yields CASSGGRGLFF.

With respect to this clonotype: This may stem from a read error, because a much larger clone lies one nucleotide away. The chain joins TRBV7-8 to TRBJ2-1; perhaps TRBD2 as D (6 bases). This CDR3 has 15 residues. Between the trimmed V and J ends, which lost 8 bases and 5 bases, there was a span of 19 bases. Germline V gene lookup returns CDR1 SGHVS and CDR2 FQNEAQ. CDR3 DNA sequence: TGTGCCAGCGGGAGGATGGGCTATAGCGACAATGAGCAGTTCTTC. Translated: CASGRMGYSDNEQFF.

J is TRBJ1-4 and V is TRBV7-6; no definite D call. CDR1 SGHVS and CDR2 FNYEAQ come from the germline V gene. Trimming shortened V by 0 bases and J by 4 bases, and 9 bases separated the two germline ends. There are 15 residues in the CDR3. CDR3: CASSLAPGNNEKLFF. The CDR3, as DNA: TGTGCCAGCAGCTTAGCGCCGGGGAATAATGAAAAACTGTTTTTT.

The chain has TRBV7-3 and TRBJ2-3; possible D gene TRBD2, 6 bases. The germline CDR1 and CDR2 sequences are SGHTA and FQGTGA. V was clipped by 8 bases and J by 5 bases, with 23 bases between them. This CDR3 region has 16 residues. The CDR3 loop is CASGPGVAEGEDTQYF. DNA of the CDR3: TGTGCCAGCGGCCCCGGGGTAGCGGAAGGGGAAGATACGCAGTATTTT. Filled out from reference TRBV7-3 and TRBJ2-3, the complete variable domain reads GAGVSQTPSNKVTEKGKYVELRCDPISGHTALYWYRQSLGQGPEFLIYFQGTGAADDSGLPNDRFFAVRPEGSVSTLKIQRTERGDSAVYLCASGPGVAEGEDTQYFGPGTRLTVL.

The chain couples TRBV6-2 or TRBV6-3 to TRBJ2-5; D may be TRBD1 or TRBD2 (5 bases each). The CDR3 runs 17 residues. Germline assignment: CDR1 MNHEY and CDR2 SVGEGT. The ends were cut back, 0 bases at V and 2 bases at J, with 16 bases in the middle. CDR3 in DNA: TGTGCCAGCAGTTACTCCCCTGCCGACAGACTACAAGAGACCCAGTACTTC. Translation: CASSYSPADRLQETQYF.

This chain uses TRBV19 with TRBJ2-7; 7 nucleotides agree with TRBD1. The J call may not be correct, given that the DNA end is closer to TRBJ2-5. This CDR3 spans 15 amino acids. Germline assignment: CDR1 LNHDA and CDR2 SQIVND (reference sequence). The CDR3 sequence is CASSMLGTAQETQYF. DNA for the CDR3: TGTGCCAGTAGTATGTTGGGGACAGCGCAAGAGACCCAGTACTTC.

Ten or more counts support this clonotype. The chain couples TRBV29-1 to TRBJ2-1, with TRBD2 matching over 8 bases. V lost 6 bases and J lost 6; bases outside the gene matches: 4. From germline, CDR1 is SQVTM and CDR2 ANQGSEA. The CDR3 covers 12 residues. The CDR3, as DNA: TGCAGCGTAGGTGGACTAGCCAATGAGCAGTTCTTC. This codes for CSVGGLANEQFF.

The chain couples TRBV7-2 to TRBJ2-7; 8 positions agree with TRBD2. This CDR3 has 17 amino acids. Trimming at V came to 2 bases and at J to 3 bases, leaving 12 bases not matched to a gene. CDR1 SGHTA and CDR2 FQGNSA come from the germline V gene. CDR3 protein: CASSLKSAGTSSYEQYF. CDR3 coding DNA: TGTGCCAGCAGCTTAAAGTCCGCCGGGACTAGTAGCTACGAGCAGTACTTC.

The J gene is TRBJ1-2, the V gene TRBV9; possibly TRBD1 for D (6 bases). The V gene's germline CDR1 is SGDLS and CDR2 YYNGEE. V was pared by 3 bases and J by 6 bases, with 15 bases between. The CDR3 spans 14 residues. CDR3 in amino acids: CASSARQVDDGYTF. CDR3 sequence (DNA): TGTGCCAGCAGCGCCCGACAGGTGGACGATGGCTACACCTTC. Filled out from reference TRBV9 and TRBJ1-2, the complete variable domain reads DSGVTQTPKHLITATGQRVTLRCSPRSGDLSVYWYQQSLDQGLQFLIQYYNGEERAKGNILERFSAQQFPDLHSELNLSSLELGDSALYFCASSARQVDDGYTFGSGTRLTVV.

This clonotype was observed many times. The chain combines TRBV6-2 or TRBV6-3 with TRBJ2-7, with 13 nucleotides matching TRBD2. The CDR3 runs 15 residues. The V segment lost 4 bases and the J segment 3 bases; nucleotides outside the gene matches: 3. Germline V gene lookup returns CDR1 MNHEY and CDR2 SVGEGT. CDR3 amino acids: CASSSGTSGVYEQYF. The CDR3 DNA reads TGTGCCAGCAGTTCCGGGACTAGCGGGGTCTACGAGCAGTACTTC.